Listed below are T cell receptor beta chains from one sample, sequenced in a study of T cell repertoires in cytomegalovirus infection. Each CDR3 protein gets one entry after TCRdb re-called the reads with MiXCR. The table has around 450,000 distinct CDR3 sequences, 11% seen once. Sample: PBMCs. These receptors were taken from a human donor in good health (CMV status not recorded). Some clones in this sample may be carry-over from other donors' samples. Each CDR3 is given with its conserved first and last residue. The D gene is left open where the match is weak. Only some rows state a clone size, as once, few, many or a class for expanded clones.

clone_size,d_call,v_call,j_call,cdr3_aa,cdr3_nt
many,NA,TRBV24-1,TRBJ2-2,CATSDWRRRNTGELFF,TGTGCCACCAGTGATTGGAGGAGGCGGAACACCGGGGAGCTGTTTTTT
many,TRBD1,TRBV7-9,TRBJ1-2,CASSSGQGFSTF,TGTGCCAGCAGCTCCGGACAGGGGTTCTCCACCTTC
many,TRBD1,TRBV12-3/TRBV12-4,TRBJ2-1,CASSFSPYPADRVSDEQFF,TGTGCCAGCAGTTTTTCGCCCTACCCGGCGGACAGGGTGTCGGATGAGCAGTTCTTC
few,TRBD2,TRBV29-1,TRBJ2-7,CSVDSRETSGSYEQYF,TGCAGCGTTGATTCCAGGGAGACTAGCGGGAGCTACGAGCAGTACTTC
NA,NA,TRBV19,TRBJ2-1,CASSIGLSGSVKIF,TGTGCCAGTAGTATTGGGCTTTCAGGGAGCGTCAAGATCTTC
few,NA,TRBV20-1,TRBJ2-3,CSAQSGRGYTQYF,TGCAGTGCCCAAAGCGGACGCGGCTATACGCAGTATTTT
many,TRBD1,TRBV6-4,TRBJ1-2,CASSAQTGTGVGYTF,TGTGCCAGCAGTGCCCAAACCGGGACAGGGGTCGGCTACACCTTC
many,NA,TRBV20-1,TRBJ2-7,CSARDRNSEYSYEQYF,TGCAGTGCTAGAGATCGGAATAGCGAATACTCCTACGAGCAGTACTTC
NA,NA,TRBV30,TRBJ1-2,CAWSLGSGYGYTF,TGTGCCTGGAGTTTGGGTAGCGGCTATGGCTACACCTTC
NA,TRBD2,TRBV20-1,TRBJ2-1,CSASLVAGGPGEQFF,TGCAGTGCTAGTCTTGTAGCGGGAGGGCCCGGGGAGCAGTTCTTC
many,TRBD2,TRBV15,TRBJ2-1,CATSRVLADYNEQFF,TGTGCCACCAGCAGAGTACTAGCGGACTACAATGAGCAGTTCTTC
NA,NA,TRBV11-2,TRBJ2-3,CASSLLRADTQYF,TGTGCCAGCAGCTTACTCCGGGCAGATACGCAGTATTTT
NA,NA,TRBV4-2,TRBJ2-2,CASSQDLWGTGELFF,TGTGCCAGCAGCCAAGATCTGTGGGGCACCGGGGAGCTGTTTTTT
many,NA,TRBV14,TRBJ1-2,CASSQSRRDYGYTF,TGTGCCAGCAGCCAATCCCGACGCGACTATGGCTACACCTTC
NA,NA,TRBV7-8,TRBJ1-5,CASSPWAGRGNQPQHF,TGTGCCAGCAGCCCCTGGGCCGGTCGTGGCAATCAGCCCCAGCATTTT
few,TRBD2,TRBV5-1,TRBJ2-5,CASSLEAGMETQYF,TGCGCCAGCAGCTTGGAAGCGGGAATGGAGACCCAGTACTTC
many,NA,TRBV4-1,TRBJ2-1,CASSQDKAEPYNEQFF,TGCGCCAGCAGCCAAGATAAAGCGGAGCCGTACAATGAGCAGTTCTTC
many,NA,TRBV15,TRBJ1-2,CATSRVQSTYGYTF,TGTGCCACCAGCAGAGTCCAGTCCACTTATGGCTACACCTTC
NA,NA,TRBV14,TRBJ2-1,CASSHTGLEQFF,TGTGCCAGCAGCCACACAGGTCTTGAGCAGTTCTTC
many,TRBD2,TRBV7-8,TRBJ2-7,CASSLARGGAGDEQYF,TGTGCCAGCAGCTTAGCGCGCGGGGGGGCAGGGGACGAGCAGTACTTC
many,NA,TRBV7-9,TRBJ2-7,CASSLEWGFYEQYF,TGTGCCAGCAGCTTAGAGTGGGGGTTCTACGAGCAGTACTTC
many,NA,TRBV12-3/TRBV12-4,TRBJ1-1,CASSPTSITEAFF,TGTGCCAGCAGTCCTACCTCAATCACTGAAGCTTTCTTT
many,NA,TRBV7-8,TRBJ1-3,CASSSLDSGNTIYF,TGTGCCAGCAGCTCGTTAGACTCTGGAAACACCATATATTTT
few,TRBD2,TRBV5-4,TRBJ2-2,CASSRPGVAGNTGELFF,TGTGCCAGCAGCCGACCGGGGGTAGCGGGGAACACCGGGGAGCTGTTTTTT
many,TRBD1,TRBV6-6,TRBJ2-5,CASSYLPQGRARETQYF,TGTGCCAGCAGTTATCTCCCACAGGGGCGGGCCCGAGAGACCCAGTACTTC
few,NA,TRBV29-1,TRBJ2-6,CSVSRRTSGANVLTF,TGCAGCGTCTCAAGAAGGACCTCTGGGGCCAACGTCCTGACTTTC
many,NA,TRBV2,TRBJ1-5,CASSEAGSYSNQPQHF,TGTGCCAGCAGTGAAGCAGGCAGTTATAGCAATCAGCCCCAGCATTTT
many,NA,TRBV28,TRBJ2-7,CASSWGLEWAYEQYF,TGTGCCAGCAGTTGGGGCCTTGAGTGGGCCTACGAGCAGTACTTC
many,NA,TRBV6-1,TRBJ1-5,CASSGERISNQPQHF,TGTGCCAGCAGTGGAGAGCGAATTAGCAATCAGCCCCAGCATTTT
many,TRBD2,TRBV2,TRBJ2-1,CASRSAGADNEQFF,TGTGCCAGCAGGTCGGCGGGAGCAGACAATGAGCAGTTCTTC
many,TRBD1,TRBV18,TRBJ2-5,CASSSGTEETQYF,TGTGCCAGCTCCTCCGGGACAGAAGAGACCCAGTACTTC
NA,TRBD1,TRBV20-1,TRBJ1-5,CSAGTGTGSQPQHF,TGCAGTGCTGGAACCGGGACAGGGAGTCAGCCCCAGCATTTT
many,NA,TRBV7-9,TRBJ1-1,CASSAGGRGPGAEAFF,TGTGCCAGCAGCGCGGGAGGTCGGGGCCCCGGGGCTGAAGCTTTCTTT
NA,NA,TRBV12-3/TRBV12-4,TRBJ1-2,CASRDRTSGYTF,TGTGCCAGCAGAGACAGGACTTCGGGCTACACCTTC
many,NA,TRBV24-1,TRBJ1-2,CATSDNGLYGYTF,TGTGCCACCAGTGATAACGGGCTCTATGGCTACACCTTC
many,TRBD1,TRBV7-2,TRBJ1-1,CASSSQGGLVTEAFF,TGTGCCAGCAGCTCCCAGGGGGGGCTGGTCACTGAAGCTTTCTTT
few,TRBD2,TRBV11-2,TRBJ2-1,CASSLELRLADNEQFF,TGTGCCAGCAGCTTAGAACTGAGACTAGCAGACAATGAGCAGTTCTTC
many,NA,TRBV2,TRBJ2-7,CASSDPQRRYEQYF,TGTGCCAGCAGTGATCCGCAGAGGCGGTACGAGCAGTACTTC
few,TRBD2,TRBV3-1,TRBJ2-1,CASSRGSSGGAITNEQFF,TGTGCCAGCAGCCGAGGTTCTAGCGGGGGGGCCATAACCAATGAGCAGTTCTTC
NA,TRBD1,TRBV28,TRBJ2-7,CASSRQGLSYEQYF,TGTGCCAGCAGCCGACAGGGCCTCTCCTACGAGCAGTACTTC
many,TRBD1,TRBV6-5,TRBJ2-1,CASRLTGGTKDEQFF,TGTGCCAGCAGACTGACAGGGGGCACAAAGGATGAGCAGTTCTTC